The clone carrying this T cell receptor (beta chain) was seen a handful of times. Its specificity is unknown. Unique molecular identifiers were incorporated into the prepared TCRbeta library. A single record per CDR3 protein comes from TCRdb applying MiXCR to the PCR reads. The sample lists a few hundred thousand distinct CDR3 sequences, over 10% seen once, with about 2.2% in the top ten. This sample is part of a study of T-cell reconstitution after alpha-beta-depleted transplantation in children. Germline V lookup: CDR1 SQVTM, CDR2 ANQGSEA. V was cut by 2 bases and J by 4 bases, with 21 bases left in between. This CDR3 is built from 16 residues. Study results and limitations: Reportedly, roughly two months post-transplant, alpha-beta T cells arose from several hundred expanded graft clones. Most T-cell counts and diversity one year after the transplant came from T cells that were newly produced. Surviving recipient T cells and intrathymic progenitors accounted for some patients' high TCRbeta diversity at day 60.

The sample consisted of PBMCs, mostly from graft donor cells, taken 360 days after TCRalphabeta/CD19-depleted stem cell transplant. The chain is built from TRBV29-1 and TRBJ2-7; tentative D call: TRBD2 (7 bases). This receptor was identified in a male patient aged 10 to 17 who had a stem cell transplant for acute myeloid leukemia, so the T cells may come from the graft donor. As DNA, the CDR3 is TGCAGCGTTGAAAGGGGCCGAGGGGGAGGGAAATACGAGCAGTACTTC. This translates into CSVERGRGGGKYEQYF.